This T cell receptor beta chain was observed in a study of cytomegalovirus exposure and HLA in healthy donors. Findings and caveats of the study: Some public TCRs appeared in many individuals, while most sequences were rare. The sole available immune exposure information was CMV serostatus.

About this clone: What it binds is unknown.

The PCR contained 60 Vbeta and 13 Jbeta primers. Measured with immunoSEQ multiplex PCR; TCRdb has only the in-frame clones, and not every one. The sample holds approximately 130,000 clones, over 70% seen once. The sequence derives from a middle-aged woman in good health and CMV-seronegative. The sample was PBMCs.

The CDR3 nucleotides read TGTGCCTACTCCCGGACTTTTGCGAACACCGGGGAGCTGTTTTTT. Residues: CAYSRTFANTGELFF. V gene TRBV30 combines with J gene TRBJ2-2, with a weak D call TRBD2 (5 bases). The V end lost 7 bases, the J end lost 0 bases, and 15 bases lay between the germline ends. Germline V gene lookup returns CDR1 GTSNPN and CDR2 SVGIG (reference sequence). The CDR3 spans 15 residues.